This T cell receptor beta chain comes out of a study of blood T cells in healthy people across ages. Whenever a sample was processed, at least 6 million PBMCs were isolated. Details on this clonotype: What it recognizes is unknown.

Findings and limits, study-wide: The lack of PBMC sorting stopped any conclusive naive versus antigen-experienced comparison. Older individuals had lower TCR beta diversity per million T cells (the decline was roughly linear). More naive CD4+ cells and higher diversity were found in long-lived than in aged donors.

For the second PCR, which ran for roughly 7 to 11 cycles, a sample-barcoded 5' primer and a J-beta primer mix were used. TCRdb passed the 5' RACE reads through MiXCR, listing each CDR3 protein once. The table includes hundreds of thousands of distinct CDR3 sequences, roughly half detected once. Sequencing input: blood. This receptor was taken from an elderly woman in good health.

The CDR3 DNA reads TGTGCCACCAGCAGAGATATTTGGACTAGAGAACCAGAGACCCAGTACTTC. It codes for CATSRDIWTREPETQYF. The rearrangement uses TRBV15 and TRBJ2-5, with TRBD2 matching 7 bases. With V trimmed by 0 bases and J by 4 bases, 11 bases remained unmatched. Germline CDR1 and CDR2: LNHNV and YYDKDF (reference sequence). This CDR3 has 17 residues. The full variable domain, rest sourced from reference TRBV15 and TRBJ2-5, is DAMVIQNPRYQVTQFGKPVTLSCSQTLNHNVMYWYQQKSSQAPKLLFHYYDKDFNNEADTPDNFQSRRPNTSFCFLDIRSPGLGDTAMYLCATSRDIWTREPETQYFGPGTRLLVL.